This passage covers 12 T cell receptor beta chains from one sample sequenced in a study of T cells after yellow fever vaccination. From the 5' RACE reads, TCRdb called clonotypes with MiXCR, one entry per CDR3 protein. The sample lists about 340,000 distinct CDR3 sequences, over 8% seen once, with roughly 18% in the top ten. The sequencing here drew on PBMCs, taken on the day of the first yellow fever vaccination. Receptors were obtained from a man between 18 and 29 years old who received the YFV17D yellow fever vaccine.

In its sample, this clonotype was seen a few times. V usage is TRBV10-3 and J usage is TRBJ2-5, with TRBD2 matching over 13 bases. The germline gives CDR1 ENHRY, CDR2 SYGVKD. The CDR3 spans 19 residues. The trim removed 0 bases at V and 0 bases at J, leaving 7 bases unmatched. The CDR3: CAISESRTSGGANQETQYF. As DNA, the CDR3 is TGTGCCATCAGTGAGTCGAGGACTAGCGGGGGAGCCAACCAAGAGACCCAGTACTTC.

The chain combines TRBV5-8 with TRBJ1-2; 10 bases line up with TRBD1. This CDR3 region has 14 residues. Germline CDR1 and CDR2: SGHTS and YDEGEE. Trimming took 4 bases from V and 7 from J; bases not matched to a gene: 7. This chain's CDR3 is CASSPTGGLFGYTF. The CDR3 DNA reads TGTGCCAGCAGCCCGACAGGGGGCTTGTTTGGCTACACCTTC.

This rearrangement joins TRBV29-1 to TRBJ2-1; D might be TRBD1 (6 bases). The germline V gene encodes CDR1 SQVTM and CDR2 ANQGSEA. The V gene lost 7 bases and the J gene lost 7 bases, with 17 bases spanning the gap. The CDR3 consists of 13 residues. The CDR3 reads CSGSSGTPNEQFF. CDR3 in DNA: TGCAGCGGATCGTCCGGGACACCTAATGAGCAGTTCTTC.

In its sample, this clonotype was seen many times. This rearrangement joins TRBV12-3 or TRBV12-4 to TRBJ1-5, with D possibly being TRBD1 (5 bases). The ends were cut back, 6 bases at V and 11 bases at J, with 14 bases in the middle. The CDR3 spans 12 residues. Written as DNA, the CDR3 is TGTGCCAGCAGACAGACCCAGGGTGCCCAGCATTTT. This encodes CASRQTQGAQHF.

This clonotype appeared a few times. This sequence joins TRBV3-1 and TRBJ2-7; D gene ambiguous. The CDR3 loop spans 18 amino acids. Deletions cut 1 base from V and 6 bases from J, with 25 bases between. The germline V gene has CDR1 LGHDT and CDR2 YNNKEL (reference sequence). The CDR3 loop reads CASSQVIPRAGFSSEQYF. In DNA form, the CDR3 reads TGTGCCAGCAGCCAAGTCATCCCAAGGGCTGGTTTCTCAAGCGAGCAGTACTTC.

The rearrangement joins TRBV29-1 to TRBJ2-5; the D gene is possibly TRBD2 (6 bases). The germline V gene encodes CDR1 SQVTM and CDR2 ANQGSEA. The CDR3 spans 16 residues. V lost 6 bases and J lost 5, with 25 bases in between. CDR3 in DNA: TGCAGCGTCGACCCTTACAAGGGACTCAAGGGTGAGACCCAGTACTTC. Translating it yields CSVDPYKGLKGETQYF.

The CDR3 DNA is TGTGCCAGCAGCTCAGGGACAGGAGCGAACACTGAAGCTTTCTTT. Its protein is CASSSGTGANTEAFF. The chain joins TRBV7-9 to TRBJ1-1; 8 bases fit TRBD1. CDR1 is SEHNR, CDR2 FQNEAQ, per germline (reference sequence). Trimming at V came to 4 bases and at J to 1 base, leaving 5 bases not matched to a gene. The CDR3 totals 15 residues.

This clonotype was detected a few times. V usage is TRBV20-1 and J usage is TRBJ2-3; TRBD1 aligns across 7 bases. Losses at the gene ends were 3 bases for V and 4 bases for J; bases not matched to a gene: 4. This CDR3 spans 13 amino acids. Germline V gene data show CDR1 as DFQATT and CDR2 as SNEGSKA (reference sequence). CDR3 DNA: TGCAGTGCTAGGGACAGGCCCGCAGATACGCAGTATTTT. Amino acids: CSARDRPADTQYF.

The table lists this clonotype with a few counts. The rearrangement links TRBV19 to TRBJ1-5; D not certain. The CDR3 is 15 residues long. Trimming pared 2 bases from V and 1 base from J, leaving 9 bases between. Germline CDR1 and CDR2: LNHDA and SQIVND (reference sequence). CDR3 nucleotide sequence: TGTGCCAGTAGTATATACACGACAAGCAATCAGCCCCAGCATTTT. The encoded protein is CASSIYTTSNQPQHF.

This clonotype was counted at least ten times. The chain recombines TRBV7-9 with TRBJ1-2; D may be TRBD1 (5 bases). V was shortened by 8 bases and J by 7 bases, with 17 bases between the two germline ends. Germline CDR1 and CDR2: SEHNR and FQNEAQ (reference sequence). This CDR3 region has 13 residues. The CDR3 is CASAPDSIGGYTF. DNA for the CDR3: TGTGCCAGCGCACCCGACAGTATCGGTGGCTACACCTTC.

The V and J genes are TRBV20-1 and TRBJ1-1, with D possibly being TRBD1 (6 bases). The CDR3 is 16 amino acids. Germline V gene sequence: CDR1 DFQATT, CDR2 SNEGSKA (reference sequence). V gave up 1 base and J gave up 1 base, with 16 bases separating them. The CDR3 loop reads CSARGPWTDRNTEAFF. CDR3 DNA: TGCAGTGCTAGAGGTCCCTGGACAGACAGGAACACTGAAGCTTTCTTT.

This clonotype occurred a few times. For the CDR3, the DNA is TGCGCCAGCAGTGAGTCCGGGACAGGGGAAGAGGAGAAGCAGTACTTC. Amino acid sequence: CASSESGTGEEEKQYF. The gene calls are TRBV10-2 and TRBJ2-7; 10 nucleotides match TRBD1. This CDR3 is 16 amino acids long. Losses at the gene ends were 0 bases for V and 8 bases for J; bases not matched to a gene: 10. Germline V gene data show CDR1 as WSHSY and CDR2 as SAAADI.